This TCR beta chain was identified during a study of T cell changes during pregnancy in multiple sclerosis. This table comes from immunoSEQ multiplex PCR, and its TCRdb copy is limited to in-frame clones, with some not included. The sample lists about 60,000 clones; around 93% were seen once. This TCR derives from a female donor with multiple sclerosis, enrolled in a pregnancy study. Sequenced here: peripheral blood, sampled in the first trimester of pregnancy.

DNA of the CDR3: TGTGCCAGTAGTAGCGGGGTGGGAGGTACGCAGTATTTT. It encodes CASSSGVGGTQYF. The V and J genes are TRBV19 and TRBJ2-3; TRBD2 might be the D (6 bases). V lost 4 bases and J 8 bases, leaving 13 bases between the germline ends. Per germline, CDR1 LNHDA and CDR2 SQIVND (reference sequence). This CDR3 contains 13 residues.